The T cell receptor (beta chain) under discussion was sequenced for a study of tumor-infiltrating lymphocytes in localized non-small cell lung cancer. Overall study: Patients included smokers and never-smokers with various histologies, some sampled after neoadjuvant chemotherapy.

A remark on this clone: An end of the junction does not agree with germline; a read error may underlie this.

The CDR3 spans 15 residues. Germline values: CDR1 KGHSY, CDR2 FQNENV. TCRdb's table, derived via immunoSEQ multiplex PCR, lists solely in-frame clones and lacks some. The repertoire holds about 16,000 clones, with 69% as singletons. The rearrangement uses TRBV16 and TRBJ2-7; D unresolved. This TCR was sampled from a human donor with non-small cell lung cancer. Sequenced: lung tumor tissue. CDR3 in amino acids: CASSVTLELSHEQYF. CDR3 coding DNA: TGTGCCAGCAGCGTAACACTCGAACTCTCCCACGAGCAGTACTTC.